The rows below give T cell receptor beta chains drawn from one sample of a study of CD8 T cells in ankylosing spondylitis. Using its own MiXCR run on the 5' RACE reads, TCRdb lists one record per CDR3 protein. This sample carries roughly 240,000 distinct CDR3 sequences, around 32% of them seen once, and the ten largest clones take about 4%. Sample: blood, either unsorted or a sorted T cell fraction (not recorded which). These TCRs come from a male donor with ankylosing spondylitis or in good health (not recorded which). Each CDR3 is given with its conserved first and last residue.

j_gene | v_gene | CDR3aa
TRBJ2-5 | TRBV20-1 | CSARDTLGETQYF
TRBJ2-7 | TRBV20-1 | CSARGYSYEQYF
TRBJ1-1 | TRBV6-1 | CASRESLLDAEAFF
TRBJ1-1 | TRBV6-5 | CASSLGFGGREAFF
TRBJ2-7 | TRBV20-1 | CSAPVGGRHEQYF
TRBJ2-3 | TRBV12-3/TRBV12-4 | CASSLGGSGGADTQYF
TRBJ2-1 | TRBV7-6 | CASSLAGGLSWQFF
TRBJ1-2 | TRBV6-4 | CASSESEGAGYTF
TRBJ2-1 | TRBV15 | CATSRASTGALGNEQFF
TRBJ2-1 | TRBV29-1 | CSVALEPFNEQFF
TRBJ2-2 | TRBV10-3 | CAISESGTTGELFF
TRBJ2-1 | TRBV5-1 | CASSRTTEVAYEQFF
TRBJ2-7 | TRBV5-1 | CASSPSGLVTYEQYF
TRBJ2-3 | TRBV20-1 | CSARVAGGIRQYF
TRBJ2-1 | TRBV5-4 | CASSFGANEQFF
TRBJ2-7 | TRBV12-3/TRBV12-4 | CASSFLGIAYEQYF
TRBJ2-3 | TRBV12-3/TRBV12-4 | CASLPWQGPDTQYF
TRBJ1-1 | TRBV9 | CASSVEGAIAPKVPEAFF
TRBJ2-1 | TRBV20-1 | CSASEAGNGPYNEQFF
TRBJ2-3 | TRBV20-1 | CSALRTGTDTQYF
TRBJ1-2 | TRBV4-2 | CASSQAVMPTYGYTF
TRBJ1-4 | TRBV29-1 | CSVGNVRNEKLFF
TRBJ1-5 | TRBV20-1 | CSARSSTGNQPQHF
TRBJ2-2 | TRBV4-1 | CASSQVSANTGELFF
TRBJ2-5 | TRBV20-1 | CSATSGLGAFGTQYF
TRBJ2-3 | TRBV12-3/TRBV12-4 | CASSHRDRGKNTQYF
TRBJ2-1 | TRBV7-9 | CASTPILFGEQFF
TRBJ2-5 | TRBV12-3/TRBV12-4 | CASSFFTGKETQYF
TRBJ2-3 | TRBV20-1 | CSARDELGTQYF
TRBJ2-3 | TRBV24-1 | CATSSYLLNTQYF
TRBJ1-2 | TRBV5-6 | CASTQLGLVYGYTF
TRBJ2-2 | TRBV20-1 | CSARKQNTGELFF
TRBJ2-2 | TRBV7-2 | CASSSTGVGTGELFF
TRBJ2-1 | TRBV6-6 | CASKGTDYNEQFF
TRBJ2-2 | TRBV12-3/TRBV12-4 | CASSRPPVAGELFF
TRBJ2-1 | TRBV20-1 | CSARVREGSYNEQFF
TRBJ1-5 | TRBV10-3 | CAISHDGSPYSNQPQHF
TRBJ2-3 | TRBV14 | CASSHYRLRDMIRTDTQYF
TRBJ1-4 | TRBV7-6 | CASSLAGEGVEKLFF
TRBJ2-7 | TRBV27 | CASSPSGTSRYEQYF
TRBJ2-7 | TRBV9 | CASSVGQGAYEQYF
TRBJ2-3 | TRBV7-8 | CASSSTTIAGSTDTQYF
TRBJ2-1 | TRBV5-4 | CASTLAPYNEQFF
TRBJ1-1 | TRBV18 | CASSPETANTEAFF
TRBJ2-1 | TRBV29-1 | CSVGGPAGGYNEQFF
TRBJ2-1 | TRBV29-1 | CSVLTGEQFF
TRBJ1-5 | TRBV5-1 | CASSDGQGGGNQPQHF
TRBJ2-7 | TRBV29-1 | CSVASRGSYEQYF
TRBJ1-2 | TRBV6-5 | CASSYALGTGGGGYTF
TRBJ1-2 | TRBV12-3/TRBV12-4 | CASSFGGAPGSGGYTF
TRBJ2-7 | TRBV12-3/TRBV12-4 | CASSLSGGGADEQYF
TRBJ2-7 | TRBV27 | CASGWGVGSYEQYF
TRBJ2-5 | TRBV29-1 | CSVEVKGLHF
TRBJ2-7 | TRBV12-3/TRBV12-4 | CASSLQGVVNEQYF
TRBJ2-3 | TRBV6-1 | CASSPRYSDTQYF
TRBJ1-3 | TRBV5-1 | CASSAGSSGNTIYF
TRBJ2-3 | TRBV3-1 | CASSRGLGTDTQYF
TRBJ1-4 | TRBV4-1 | CASSQISGTLNEKLFF